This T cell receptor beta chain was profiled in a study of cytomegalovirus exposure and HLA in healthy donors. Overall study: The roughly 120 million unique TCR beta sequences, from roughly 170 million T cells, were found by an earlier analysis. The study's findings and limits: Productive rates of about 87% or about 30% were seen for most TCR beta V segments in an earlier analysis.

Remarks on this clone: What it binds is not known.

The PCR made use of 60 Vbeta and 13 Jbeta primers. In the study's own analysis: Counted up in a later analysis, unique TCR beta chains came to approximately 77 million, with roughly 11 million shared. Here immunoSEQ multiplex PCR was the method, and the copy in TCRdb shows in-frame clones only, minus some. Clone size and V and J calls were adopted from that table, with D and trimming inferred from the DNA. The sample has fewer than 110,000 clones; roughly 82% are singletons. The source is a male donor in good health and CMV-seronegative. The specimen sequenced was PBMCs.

CDR3 sequence reads: CASRPPWGERGNTIYF. CDR3 sequence (DNA): TGTGCCAGCAGGCCACCGTGGGGGGAGAGGGGAAACACCATATATTTT. This rearrangement joins TRBV6-4 to TRBJ1-3; D is possibly TRBD1 (5 bases). The CDR3 contains 16 residues. V was cut by 6 bases and J by 4 bases, with 19 bases left in between. In germline, CDR1 is MRHNA, CDR2 SNTAGT.